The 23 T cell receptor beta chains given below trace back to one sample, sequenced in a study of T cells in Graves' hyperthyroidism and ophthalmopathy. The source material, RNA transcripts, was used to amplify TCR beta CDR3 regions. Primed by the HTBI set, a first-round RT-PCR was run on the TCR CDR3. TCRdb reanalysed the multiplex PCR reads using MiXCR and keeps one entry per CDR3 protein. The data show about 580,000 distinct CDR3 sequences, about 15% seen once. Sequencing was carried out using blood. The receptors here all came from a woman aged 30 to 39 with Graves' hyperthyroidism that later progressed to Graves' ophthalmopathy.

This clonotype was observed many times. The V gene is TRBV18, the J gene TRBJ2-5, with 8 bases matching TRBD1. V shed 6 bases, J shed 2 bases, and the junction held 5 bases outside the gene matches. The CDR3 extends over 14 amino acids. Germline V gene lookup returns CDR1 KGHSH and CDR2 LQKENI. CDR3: CASSYRGEQETQYF. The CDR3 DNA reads TGTGCCAGCTCCTACAGGGGGGAACAAGAGACCCAGTACTTC. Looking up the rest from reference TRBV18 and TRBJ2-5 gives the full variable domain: NAGVMQNPRHLVRRRGQEARLRCSPMKGHSHVYWYRQLPEEGLKFMVYLQKENIIDESGMPKERFSAEFPKEGPSILRIQQVVRGDSAAYFCASSYRGEQETQYFGPGTRLLVL.

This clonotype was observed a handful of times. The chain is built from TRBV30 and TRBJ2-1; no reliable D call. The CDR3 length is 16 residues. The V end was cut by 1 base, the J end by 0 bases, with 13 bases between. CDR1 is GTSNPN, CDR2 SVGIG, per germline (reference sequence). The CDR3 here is CAWSGLTQSSYNEQFF. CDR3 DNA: TGTGCCTGGAGTGGTCTAACCCAGAGCTCCTACAATGAGCAGTTCTTC.

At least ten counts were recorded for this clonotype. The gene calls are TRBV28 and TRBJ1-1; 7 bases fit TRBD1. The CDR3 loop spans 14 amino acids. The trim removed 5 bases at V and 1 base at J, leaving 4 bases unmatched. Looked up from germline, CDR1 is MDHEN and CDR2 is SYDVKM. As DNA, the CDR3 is TGTGCCAGCAGTCCAGGGGGGGAGAACACTGAAGCTTTCTTT. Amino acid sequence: CASSPGGENTEAFF.

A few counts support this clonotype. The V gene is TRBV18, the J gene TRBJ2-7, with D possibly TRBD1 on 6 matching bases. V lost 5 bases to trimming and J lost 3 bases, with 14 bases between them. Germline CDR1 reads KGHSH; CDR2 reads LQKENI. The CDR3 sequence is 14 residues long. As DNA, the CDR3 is TGTGCCAGCTCAACACAGGGTTTTCGCTACGAGCAGTACTTC. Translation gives CASSTQGFRYEQYF.

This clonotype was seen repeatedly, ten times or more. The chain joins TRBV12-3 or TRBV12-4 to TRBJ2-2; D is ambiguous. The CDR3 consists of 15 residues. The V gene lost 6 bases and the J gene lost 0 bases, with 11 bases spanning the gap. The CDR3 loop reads CASRPSAANTGELFF. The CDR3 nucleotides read TGTGCCAGCAGACCCTCTGCCGCGAACACCGGGGAGCTGTTTTTT.

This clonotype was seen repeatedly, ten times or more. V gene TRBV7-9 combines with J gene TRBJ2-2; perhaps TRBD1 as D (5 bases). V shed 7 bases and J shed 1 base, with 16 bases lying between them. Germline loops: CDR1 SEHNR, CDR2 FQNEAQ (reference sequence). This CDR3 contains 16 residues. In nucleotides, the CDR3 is TGTGCCAGCACCCCTGAGTACAGGAAGAACACCGGGGAGCTGTTTTTT. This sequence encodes CASTPEYRKNTGELFF.

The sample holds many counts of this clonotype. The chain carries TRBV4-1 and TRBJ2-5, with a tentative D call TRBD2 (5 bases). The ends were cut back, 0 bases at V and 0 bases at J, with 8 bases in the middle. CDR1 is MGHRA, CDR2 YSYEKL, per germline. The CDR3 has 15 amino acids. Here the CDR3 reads CASSQDHGDQETQYF. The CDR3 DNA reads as TGCGCCAGCAGCCAAGATCACGGGGACCAAGAGACCCAGTACTTC.

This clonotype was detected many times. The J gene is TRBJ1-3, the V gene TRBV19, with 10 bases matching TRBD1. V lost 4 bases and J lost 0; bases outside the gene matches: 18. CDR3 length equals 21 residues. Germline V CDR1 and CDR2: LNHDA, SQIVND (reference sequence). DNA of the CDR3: TGTGCCAGTAGTACGAAACCGGGACAGGGGCTATCAAATCGCTCTGGAAACACCATATATTTT. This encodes CASSTKPGQGLSNRSGNTIYF.

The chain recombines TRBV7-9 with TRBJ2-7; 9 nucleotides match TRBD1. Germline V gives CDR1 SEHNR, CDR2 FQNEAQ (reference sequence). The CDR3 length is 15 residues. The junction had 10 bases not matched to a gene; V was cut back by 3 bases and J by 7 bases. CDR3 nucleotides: TGTGCCAGCAGCTTCCCGGGACAGGGTGCAGGGGAGCAGTACTTC. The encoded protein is CASSFPGQGAGEQYF.

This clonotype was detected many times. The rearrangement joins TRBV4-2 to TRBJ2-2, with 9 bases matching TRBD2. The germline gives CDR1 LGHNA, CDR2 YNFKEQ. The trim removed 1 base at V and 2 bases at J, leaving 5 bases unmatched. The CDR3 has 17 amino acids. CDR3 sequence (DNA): TGTGCCAGCAGCCAAGGGCTAGCGGGAACCAACACCGGGGAGCTGTTTTTT. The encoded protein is CASSQGLAGTNTGELFF.

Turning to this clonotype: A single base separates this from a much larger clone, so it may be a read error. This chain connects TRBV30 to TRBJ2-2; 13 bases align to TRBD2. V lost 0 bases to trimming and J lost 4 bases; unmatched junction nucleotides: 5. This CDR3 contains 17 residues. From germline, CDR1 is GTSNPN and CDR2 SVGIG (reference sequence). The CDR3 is CAWSVQRTSGSTGELFF. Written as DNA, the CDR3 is TGTGCCTGGAGTGTACAACGGACTAGCGGGAGCACCGGGGAGCTGTTTTTT.

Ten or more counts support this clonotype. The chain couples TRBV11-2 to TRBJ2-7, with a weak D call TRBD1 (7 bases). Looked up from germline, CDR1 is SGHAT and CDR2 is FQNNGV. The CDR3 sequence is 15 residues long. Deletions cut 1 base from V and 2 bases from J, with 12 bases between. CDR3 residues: CASSLVRGRTYEQYF. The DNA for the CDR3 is TGTGCCAGCAGCTTAGTCAGGGGGAGGACCTACGAGCAGTACTTC.

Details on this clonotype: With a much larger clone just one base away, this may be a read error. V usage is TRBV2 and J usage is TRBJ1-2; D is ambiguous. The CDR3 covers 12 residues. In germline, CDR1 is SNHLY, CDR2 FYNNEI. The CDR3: CASTGRYYGNTF. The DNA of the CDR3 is TGTGCCAGCACCGGACGGTACTATGGCAACACCTTC.

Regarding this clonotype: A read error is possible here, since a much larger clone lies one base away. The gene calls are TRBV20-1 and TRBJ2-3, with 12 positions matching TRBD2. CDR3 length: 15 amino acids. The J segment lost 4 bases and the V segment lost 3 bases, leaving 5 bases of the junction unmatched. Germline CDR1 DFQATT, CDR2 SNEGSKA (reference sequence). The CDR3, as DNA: TGCAGTGCTAGGCCGGGACTAGCGGGCGCAGATACGCAGTATTTT. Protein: CSARPGLAGADTQYF.

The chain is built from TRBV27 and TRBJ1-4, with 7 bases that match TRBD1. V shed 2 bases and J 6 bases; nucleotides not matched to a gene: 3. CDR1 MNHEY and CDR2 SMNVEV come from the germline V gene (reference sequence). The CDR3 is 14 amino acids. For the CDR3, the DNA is TGTGCCAGCAGTTTAAGGGACAGAGATGAAAAACTGTTTTTT. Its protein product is CASSLRDRDEKLFF.

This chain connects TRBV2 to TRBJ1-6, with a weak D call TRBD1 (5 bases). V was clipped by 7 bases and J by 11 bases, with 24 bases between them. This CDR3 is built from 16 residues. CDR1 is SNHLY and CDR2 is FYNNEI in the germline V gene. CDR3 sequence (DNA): TGTGCCAGCACCGAGGGACGATCCGGATTGGGAGCACCCCTCCACTTT. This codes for CASTEGRSGLGAPLHF.

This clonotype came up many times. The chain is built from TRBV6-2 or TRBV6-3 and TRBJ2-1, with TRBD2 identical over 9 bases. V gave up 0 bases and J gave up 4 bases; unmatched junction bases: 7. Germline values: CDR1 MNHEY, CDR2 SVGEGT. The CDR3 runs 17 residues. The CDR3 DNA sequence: TGTGCCAGCAGTTACTCGAGTTCTAGCGGGGTTTACAATGAGCAGTTCTTC. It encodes CASSYSSSSGVYNEQFF.

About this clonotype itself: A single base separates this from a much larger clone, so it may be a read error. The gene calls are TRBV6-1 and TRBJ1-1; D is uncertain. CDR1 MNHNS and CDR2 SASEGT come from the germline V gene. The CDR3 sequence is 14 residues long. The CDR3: CVSLTDRSLGKAFF. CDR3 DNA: TGTGTCAGCTTGACGGACCGATCTCTAGGAAAAGCTTTCTTT.

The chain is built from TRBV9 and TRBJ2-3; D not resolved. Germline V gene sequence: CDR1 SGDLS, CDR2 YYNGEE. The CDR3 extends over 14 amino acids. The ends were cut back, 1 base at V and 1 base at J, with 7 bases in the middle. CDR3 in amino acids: CASSVQTGTDTQYF. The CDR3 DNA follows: TGTGCCAGCAGCGTACAGACTGGCACAGATACGCAGTATTTT. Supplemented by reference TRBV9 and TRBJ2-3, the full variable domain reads DSGVTQTPKHLITATGQRVTLRCSPRSGDLSVYWYQQSLDQGLQFLIQYYNGEERAKGNILERFSAQQFPDLHSELNLSSLELGDSALYFCASSVQTGTDTQYFGPGTRLTVL.

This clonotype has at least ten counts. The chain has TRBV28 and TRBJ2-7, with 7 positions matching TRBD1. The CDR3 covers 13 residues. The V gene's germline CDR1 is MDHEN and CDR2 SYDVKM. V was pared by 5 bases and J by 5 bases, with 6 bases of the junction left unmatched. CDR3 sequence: CASSRNRGNEQYF. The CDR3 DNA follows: TGTGCCAGCAGTCGGAACAGGGGCAACGAGCAGTACTTC.

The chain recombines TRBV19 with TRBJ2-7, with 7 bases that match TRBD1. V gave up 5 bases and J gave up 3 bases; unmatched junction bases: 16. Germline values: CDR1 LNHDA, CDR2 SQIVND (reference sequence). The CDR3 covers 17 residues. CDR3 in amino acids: CASSSRQGSLRDYEQYF. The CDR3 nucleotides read TGTGCCAGTAGTTCCCGACAGGGATCACTGAGGGACTACGAGCAGTACTTC.

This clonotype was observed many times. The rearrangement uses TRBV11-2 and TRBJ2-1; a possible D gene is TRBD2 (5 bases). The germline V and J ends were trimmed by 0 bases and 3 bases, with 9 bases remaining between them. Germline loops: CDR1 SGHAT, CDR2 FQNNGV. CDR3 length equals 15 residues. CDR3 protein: CASSLDTRLYNEQFF. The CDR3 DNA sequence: TGTGCCAGCAGCTTAGATACTAGACTCTACAATGAGCAGTTCTTC.

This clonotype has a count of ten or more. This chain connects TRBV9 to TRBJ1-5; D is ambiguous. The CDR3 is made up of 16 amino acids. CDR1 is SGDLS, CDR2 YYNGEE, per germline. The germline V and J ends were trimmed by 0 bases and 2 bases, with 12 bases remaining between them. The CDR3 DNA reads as TGTGCCAGCAGCGTAGGAATAGGGTTTGGCAATCAGCCCCAGCATTTT. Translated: CASSVGIGFGNQPQHF.